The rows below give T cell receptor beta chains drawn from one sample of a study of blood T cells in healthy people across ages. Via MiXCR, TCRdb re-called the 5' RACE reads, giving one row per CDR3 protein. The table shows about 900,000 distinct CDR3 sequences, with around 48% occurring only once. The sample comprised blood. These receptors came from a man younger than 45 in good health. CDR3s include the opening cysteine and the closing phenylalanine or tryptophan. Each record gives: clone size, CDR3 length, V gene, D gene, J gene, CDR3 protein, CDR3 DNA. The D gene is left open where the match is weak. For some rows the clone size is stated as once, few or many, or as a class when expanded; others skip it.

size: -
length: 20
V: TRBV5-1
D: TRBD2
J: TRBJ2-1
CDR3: CASSLALSLSLAGGYNEQFF
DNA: TGCGCCAGCAGCTTGGCCTTGTCTCTCTCGCTAGCGGGGGGCTACAATGAGCAGTTCTTC

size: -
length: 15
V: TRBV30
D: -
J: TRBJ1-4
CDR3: CAWSQGLATNEKLFF
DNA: TGTGCCTGGAGTCAGGGGCTGGCAACTAATGAAAAACTGTTTTTT

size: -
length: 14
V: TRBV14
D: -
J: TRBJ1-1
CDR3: CASSHTRINTEAFF
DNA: TGTGCCAGCAGCCATACCCGCATTAACACTGAAGCTTTCTTT

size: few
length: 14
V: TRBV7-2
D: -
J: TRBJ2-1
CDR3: CASSPSPGDFEQFF
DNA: TGTGCCAGCAGCCCATCCCCTGGGGACTTTGAGCAGTTCTTC

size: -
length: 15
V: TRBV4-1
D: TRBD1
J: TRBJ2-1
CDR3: CASSQADRDGNEQFF
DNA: TGCGCCAGCAGCCAAGCGGACAGGGACGGCAATGAGCAGTTCTTC

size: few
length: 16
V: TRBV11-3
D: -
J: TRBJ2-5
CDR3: CASSLVGKEPQETQYF
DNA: TGTGCCAGCAGCTTAGTGGGCAAAGAACCCCAAGAGACCCAGTACTTC

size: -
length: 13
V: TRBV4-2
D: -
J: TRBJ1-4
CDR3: CASSPFQGDELFF
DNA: TGTGCCAGCAGCCCGTTCCAAGGGGACGAGCTGTTTTTT

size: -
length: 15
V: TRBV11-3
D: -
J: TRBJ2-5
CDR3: CASSLGSGLFETQYF
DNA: TGTGCCAGCAGCTTAGGGTCCGGGCTTTTTGAGACCCAGTACTTC

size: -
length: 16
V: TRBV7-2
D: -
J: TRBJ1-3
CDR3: CASSLVPGISGNTIYF
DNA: TGTGCCAGCAGCTTAGTGCCAGGTATCTCTGGAAACACCATATATTTT

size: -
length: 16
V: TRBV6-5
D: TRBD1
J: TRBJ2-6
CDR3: CASSYGQGSGANVLTF
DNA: TGTGCCAGCAGTTACGGACAGGGGTCTGGGGCCAACGTCCTGACTTTC

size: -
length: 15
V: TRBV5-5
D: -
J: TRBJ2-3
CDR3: CASSLNPSGTDTQYF
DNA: TGTGCCAGCAGCTTGAATCCTTCGGGGACAGATACGCAGTATTTT

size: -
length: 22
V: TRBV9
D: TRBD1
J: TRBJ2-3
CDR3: CASSPGKLGQAANLLSTDTQYF
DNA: TGTGCCAGCAGCCCGGGGAAACTGGGACAGGCGGCGAATTTACTTAGCACAGATACGCAGTATTTT

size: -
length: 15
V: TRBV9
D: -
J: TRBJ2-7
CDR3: CASSVALGGSYEQYF
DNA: TGTGCCAGCAGCGTAGCTCTCGGGGGCTCCTACGAGCAGTACTTC

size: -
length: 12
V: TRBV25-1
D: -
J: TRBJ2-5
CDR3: CASRDMGLTQYF
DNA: TGTGCCAGCAGGGACATGGGTTTGACCCAGTACTTC

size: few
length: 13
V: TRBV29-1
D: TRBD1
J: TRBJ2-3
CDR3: CSVETGKGATQYF
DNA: TGCAGCGTTGAGACAGGGAAGGGGGCTACGCAGTATTTT

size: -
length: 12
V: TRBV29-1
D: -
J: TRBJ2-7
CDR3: CSVTQNSYEQYF
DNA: TGCAGCGTTACTCAAAACTCCTACGAGCAGTACTTC

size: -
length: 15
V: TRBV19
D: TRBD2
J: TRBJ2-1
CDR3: CASSILGGLSNEQFF
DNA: TGTGCCAGTAGTATCCTGGGAGGGTTGAGCAATGAGCAGTTCTTC

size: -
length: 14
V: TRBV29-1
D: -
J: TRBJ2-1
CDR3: CSTDTISSYNEQFF
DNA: TGCAGCACGGACACTATTAGCTCCTACAATGAGCAGTTCTTC

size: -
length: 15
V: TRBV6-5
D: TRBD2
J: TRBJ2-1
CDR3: CASSYGGLAGDGQFF
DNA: TGTGCCAGCAGTTACGGTGGACTAGCGGGGGACGGGCAGTTCTTC

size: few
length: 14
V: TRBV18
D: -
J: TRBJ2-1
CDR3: CASSPKGLDNEQFF
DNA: TGTGCCAGCTCACCAAAGGGACTCGACAATGAGCAGTTCTTC

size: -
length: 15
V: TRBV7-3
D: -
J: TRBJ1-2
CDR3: CASSPSDRANYGHTF
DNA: TGTGCCAGCAGCCCTTCAGACAGAGCCAACTATGGCCACACCTTC

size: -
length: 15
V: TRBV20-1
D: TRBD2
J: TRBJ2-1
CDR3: CSARGSGGVYNEQFF
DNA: TGCAGTGCTAGGGGTAGCGGGGGGGTTTACAATGAGCAGTTCTTC

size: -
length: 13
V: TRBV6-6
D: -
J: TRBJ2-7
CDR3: CASSDSGGHEQYF
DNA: TGTGCCAGCAGTGACTCCGGGGGACACGAGCAGTACTTC

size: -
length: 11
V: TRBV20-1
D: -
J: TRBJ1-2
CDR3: CSAEGGEGYTF
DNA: TGCAGTGCTGAGGGAGGGGAAGGCTACACCTTC

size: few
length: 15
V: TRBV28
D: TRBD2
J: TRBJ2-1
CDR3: CASRPTSGGAWEQFF
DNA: TGTGCCAGCAGACCTACTAGCGGGGGGGCCTGGGAGCAGTTCTTC

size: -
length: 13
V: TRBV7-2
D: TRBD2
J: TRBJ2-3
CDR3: CASNPGGRDTQYF
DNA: TGTGCCAGCAACCCGGGGGGGCGCGATACGCAGTATTTT

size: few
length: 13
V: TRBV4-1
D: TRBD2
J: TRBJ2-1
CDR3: CASSLAGGYEQFF
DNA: TGCGCCAGCAGCCTAGCGGGGGGTTATGAGCAGTTCTTC

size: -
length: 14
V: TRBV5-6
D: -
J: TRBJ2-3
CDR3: CASSSRGFADTQYF
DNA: TGTGCCAGCAGCTCCAGGGGATTCGCAGATACGCAGTATTTT

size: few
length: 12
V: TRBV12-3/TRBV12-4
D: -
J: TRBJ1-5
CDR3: CASSFENQPQHF
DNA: TGTGCCAGCAGTTTTGAGAATCAGCCCCAGCATTTT

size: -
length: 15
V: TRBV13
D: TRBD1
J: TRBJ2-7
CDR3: CASSFGTGPYNEQYF
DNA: TGTGCCAGCAGCTTCGGGACAGGGCCCTACAATGAGCAGTACTTC

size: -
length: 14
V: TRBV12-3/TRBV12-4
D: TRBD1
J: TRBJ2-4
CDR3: CASSTRQGLNIQYF
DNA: TGTGCCAGCAGTACCCGACAGGGGCTGAACATTCAGTACTTC

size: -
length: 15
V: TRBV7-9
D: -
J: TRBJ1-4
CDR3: CASSSAGLTNEKLFF
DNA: TGTGCCAGCAGCTCGGCGGGGTTAACTAATGAAAAACTGTTTTTT

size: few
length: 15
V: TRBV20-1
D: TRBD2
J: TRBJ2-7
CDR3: CSPRASGGISYEQYF
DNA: TGCAGTCCCCGAGCTAGCGGGGGGATCTCCTACGAGCAGTACTTC

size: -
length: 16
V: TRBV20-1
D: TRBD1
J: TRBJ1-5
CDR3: CSAYGTGGSRNQPQHF
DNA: TGCAGTGCCTACGGGACAGGGGGCTCGCGCAATCAGCCCCAGCATTTT

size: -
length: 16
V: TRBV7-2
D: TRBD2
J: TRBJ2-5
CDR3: CASSLASSGGQETQYF
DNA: TGTGCCAGCAGCTTAGCCTCTAGCGGGGGCCAAGAGACCCAGTACTTC

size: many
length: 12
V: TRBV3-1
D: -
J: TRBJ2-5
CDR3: CASSPNEETQYF
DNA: TGTGCCAGCAGCCCCAATGAAGAGACCCAGTACTTC

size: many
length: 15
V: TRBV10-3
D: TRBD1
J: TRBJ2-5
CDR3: CAISEGQGAAETQYF
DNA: TGTGCCATCAGTGAGGGACAGGGGGCAGCGGAGACCCAGTACTTC

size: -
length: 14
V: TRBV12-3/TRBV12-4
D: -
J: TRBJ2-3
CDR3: CASILGEGADTQYF
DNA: TGTGCCAGCATTTTAGGAGAGGGCGCAGATACGCAGTATTTT

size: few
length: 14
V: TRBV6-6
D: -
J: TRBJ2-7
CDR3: CASSYCGQNYEQYF
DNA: TGTGCCAGCAGTTACTGCGGACAAAACTACGAGCAGTACTTC

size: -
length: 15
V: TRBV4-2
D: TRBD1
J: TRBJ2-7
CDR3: CASSLLGQGSYEQYF
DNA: TGTGCCAGCAGCCTTCTCGGACAGGGGTCCTACGAGCAGTACTTC

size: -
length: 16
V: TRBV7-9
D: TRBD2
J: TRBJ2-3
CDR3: CASSPPGGRDTDTQYF
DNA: TGTGCCAGCAGCCCCCCGGGGGGGCGAGACACAGATACGCAGTATTTT

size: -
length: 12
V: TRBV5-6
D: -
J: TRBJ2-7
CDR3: CASYVLPYEQYF
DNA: TGTGCCAGCTATGTCCTACCCTACGAGCAGTACTTC

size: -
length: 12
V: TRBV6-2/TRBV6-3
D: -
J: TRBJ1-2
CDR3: CASSYWARSYTF
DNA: TGTGCCAGCAGTTACTGGGCCCGAAGCTACACCTTC

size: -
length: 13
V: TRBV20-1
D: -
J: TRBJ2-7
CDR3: CSANPWGRYEQYF
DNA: TGCAGTGCTAACCCATGGGGGCGATACGAGCAGTACTTC

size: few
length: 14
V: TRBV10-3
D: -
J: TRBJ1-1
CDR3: CAISGGAGDTEAFF
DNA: TGTGCCATCAGTGGGGGGGCAGGGGACACTGAAGCTTTCTTT

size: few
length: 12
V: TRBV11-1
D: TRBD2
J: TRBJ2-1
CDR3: CASSYSGDEQFF
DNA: TGTGCCAGCAGCTATAGCGGGGATGAGCAGTTCTTC

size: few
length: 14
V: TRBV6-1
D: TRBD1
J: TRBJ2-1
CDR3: CATTRDSSYNEQFF
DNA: TGTGCCACCACCCGGGACAGCTCCTACAATGAGCAGTTCTTC

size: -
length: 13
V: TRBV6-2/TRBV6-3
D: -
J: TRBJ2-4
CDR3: CASSYSGRYIQYF
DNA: TGTGCCAGCAGTTACTCCGGCAGGTACATTCAGTACTTC

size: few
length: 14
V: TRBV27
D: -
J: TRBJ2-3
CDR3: CASSLERRTDTQYF
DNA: TGTGCCAGCAGTTTAGAAAGGAGGACGGATACGCAGTATTTT

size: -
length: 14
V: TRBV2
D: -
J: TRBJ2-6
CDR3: CASSTGYGANVLTF
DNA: TGTGCCAGCAGTACAGGGTACGGGGCCAACGTCCTGACTTTC